A selection of T cell receptor beta chains follows, all from one sample in a study of T cell repertoires in aging, cancer and after chemotherapy. A single record per CDR3 protein comes from TCRdb applying MiXCR to the multiplex PCR reads. In the table there are about 11,000 distinct CDR3 sequences, 32% of which are singletons. Sequencing input: blood. These receptors originate from a human donor in good health. The donor label of this sample is uncertain. The CDR3 runs from the conserved cysteine through the conserved F or W. The order of the fields is CDR3 protein, CDR3 DNA, D gene, J gene, clone size, V gene. The D gene is left open where the match is weak. Clone size appears in some rows only: once, few, many, or a class for an expanded clone.

CASSTNSYEQYF | TGTGCCAGCAGTACAAACAGCTACGAGCAGTACTTC | - | TRBJ2-7 | few | TRBV27
CASSADRDYAEQFF | TGTGCCAGCAGTGCGGACAGGGACTATGCTGAGCAGTTCTTC | - | TRBJ2-1 | - | TRBV10-1
CASSRDGETGELFF | TGTGCCAGCAGCCGGGACGGAGAGACCGGGGAGCTGTTTTTT | - | TRBJ2-2 | - | TRBV27
CASSARDSFYEQYF | TGTGCCAGCAGCGCCCGGGACTCCTTCTACGAGCAGTACTTC | - | TRBJ2-7 | few | TRBV7-9
CASSEVAGGTDTQYF | TGTGCCAGCAGTGAAGTAGCGGGAGGCACAGATACGCAGTATTTT | TRBD2 | TRBJ2-3 | - | TRBV6-4
CASSPSGPNYGYTF | TGTGCCAGCTCACCATCCGGACCTAACTATGGCTACACCTTC | - | TRBJ1-2 | few | TRBV18
CASMRGTEAFF | TGTGCCAGCATGAGGGGAACTGAAGCTTTCTTT | - | TRBJ1-1 | few | TRBV27
CASSFIGGQPQHF | TGTGCCAGCAGTTTCATCGGGGGACAGCCCCAGCATTTT | - | TRBJ1-5 | few | TRBV6-5
CASSLSYTEAFF | TGTGCCAGCAGTCTCAGCTACACTGAAGCTTTCTTT | - | TRBJ1-1 | - | TRBV12-3/TRBV12-4
CASSDRGTGEAFF | TGTGCCAGCAGTGATCGGGGGACAGGTGAAGCTTTCTTT | TRBD1 | TRBJ1-1 | - | TRBV6-4
CASSYGTSNTGELFF | TGTGCCAGCAGTTATGGGACTTCGAACACCGGGGAGCTGTTTTTT | - | TRBJ2-2 | - | TRBV6-5
CASSIISAGGDSIEAFF | TGTGCCAGTAGTATTATTTCGGCAGGGGGCGATTCAATTGAAGCTTTCTTT | TRBD1 | TRBJ1-1 | - | TRBV19
CASSISGKYEQFF | TGTGCCAGTAGTATTTCAGGCAAGTATGAGCAGTTCTTC | - | TRBJ2-1 | few | TRBV19
CASSPPLAGGREQYF | TGTGCCAGCTCACCACCTCTAGCGGGAGGGAGGGAGCAGTACTTC | TRBD2 | TRBJ2-7 | few | TRBV18
CAISEPTGSGNTIYF | TGTGCCATCAGTGAGCCGACGGGCTCTGGAAACACCATATATTTT | - | TRBJ1-3 | - | TRBV10-3
CASSIGGKAQQHF | TGTGCCAGTAGTATAGGGGGGAAAGCGCAGCAGCATTTT | - | TRBJ1-5 | medium-sized | TRBV19
CASSLWGGQGNSPLHF | TGTGCCAGCAGTTTATGGGGGGGACAGGGTAATTCACCCCTCCACTTT | TRBD1 | TRBJ1-6 | - | TRBV12-3/TRBV12-4
CASSQVGTLRYF | TGTGCCAGCAGCCAGGTGGGGACTCTCCGGTATTTT | - | TRBJ2-3 | - | TRBV5-6
CATGGVNTGELFF | TGTGCCACTGGGGGGGTGAACACCGGGGAGCTGTTTTTT | TRBD2 | TRBJ2-2 | few | TRBV24-1
CASSSSGHSWDEQFF | TGTGCCAGCAGCTCATCGGGACACTCGTGGGATGAGCAGTTCTTC | - | TRBJ2-1 | - | TRBV5-4
CASSELGLGQETQYF | TGTGCCAGCAGTGAACTGGGATTGGGCCAAGAGACCCAGTACTTC | - | TRBJ2-5 | - | TRBV6-1
CASREENYEQYF | TGTGCCAGCAGGGAGGAGAACTACGAGCAGTACTTC | - | TRBJ2-7 | medium-sized | TRBV6-5